These 4 T cell receptor beta chains were all obtained from the same sample, sequenced in a study of PD-1 blockade in classical Hodgkin lymphoma. Sample time point: newly diagnosed, previously untreated cHL patient sample. Researchers report purifying CD4+ T cells from thawed PBMCs by magnetic negative selection. Here immunoSEQ multiplex PCR was the method, and the copy in TCRdb shows in-frame clones only, minus some. This sample has about 35,000 clones; 75% to 90% occur once, and the top ten carry less than 0.25%. The material sequenced was CD4+ T cells from blood. Every receptor here comes from a human donor with classical Hodgkin lymphoma.

This chain connects TRBV7-8 to TRBJ1-5; a weak D match, TRBD1 (5 bases). Germline CDR1 SGHVS, CDR2 FQNEAQ. The germline V and J ends were trimmed by 2 bases and 3 bases, with 14 bases remaining between them. This CDR3 comprises 16 residues. The CDR3 loop is CASSLISRGVNQPQHF. CDR3 in DNA: TGTGCCAGCAGCTTAATTTCTCGGGGGGTCAATCAGCCCCAGCATTTT. Full variable domain (outside the CDR3, taken from reference TRBV7-8 and TRBJ1-5): GAGVSQSPRYKVAKRGQDVALRCDPISGHVSLFWYQQALGQGPEFLTYFQNEAQLDKSGLPSDRFFAERPEGSVSTLKIQRTQQEDSAVYLCASSLISRGVNQPQHFGDGTRLSIL.

The CDR3 nucleotides read TGTGCCAGCTCACTAAGAGCAACTACCTACGAGCAGTACTTC. Residues: CASSLRATTYEQYF. The chain employs TRBV18 and TRBJ2-7, with unresolved D. The CDR3 contains 14 residues. Germline lookup yields CDR1 KGHSH and CDR2 LQKENI. Trimming took 4 bases from V and 2 from J, leaving 12 bases between them.

The chain links TRBV30 to TRBJ2-5; D is uncertain. With 2 bases removed from V and 9 bases from J, the gap between germline ends came to 10 bases. This CDR3 contains 11 residues. Germline V gene data show CDR1 as GTSNPN and CDR2 as SVGIG (reference sequence). In DNA form, the CDR3 reads TGTGCCTGGAGTTCCGGCGTGGCCCAGTACTTC. This codes for CAWSSGVAQYF.

The J gene is TRBJ1-1, the V gene TRBV9; D call uncertain. The CDR3 is 14 residues long. V lost 0 bases, J lost 0 bases, and 6 bases lay in between. Germline CDR1 and CDR2: SGDLS and YYNGEE. The CDR3 region has the DNA TGTGCCAGCAGCGTAGAGGTGATGAACACTGAAGCTTTCTTT. Protein sequence: CASSVEVMNTEAFF.